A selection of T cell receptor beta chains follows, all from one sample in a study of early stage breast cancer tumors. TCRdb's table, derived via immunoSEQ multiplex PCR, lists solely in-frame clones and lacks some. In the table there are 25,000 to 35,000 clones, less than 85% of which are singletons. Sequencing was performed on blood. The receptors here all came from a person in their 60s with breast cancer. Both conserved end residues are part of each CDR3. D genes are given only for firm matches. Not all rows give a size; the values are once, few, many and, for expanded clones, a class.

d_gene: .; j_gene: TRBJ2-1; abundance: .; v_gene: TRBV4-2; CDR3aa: CASSQGNLQGNEQFF; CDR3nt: TGTGCCAGCAGCCAAGGGAATCTTCAGGGCAATGAGCAGTTCTTC
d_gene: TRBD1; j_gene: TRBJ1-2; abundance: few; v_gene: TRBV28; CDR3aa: CATGTGVGYTF; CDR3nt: TGTGCCACAGGGACAGGGGTAGGCTACACCTTC
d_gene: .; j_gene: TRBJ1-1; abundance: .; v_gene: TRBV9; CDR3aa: CASSVEGALEAFF; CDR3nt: TGTGCCAGCAGCGTCGAAGGGGCCCTCGAGGCTTTCTTT
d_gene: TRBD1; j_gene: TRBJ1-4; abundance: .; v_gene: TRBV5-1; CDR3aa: CASSPGTGANNEKLFF; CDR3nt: TGCGCCAGCAGCCCCGGGACAGGGGCCAATAATGAAAAACTGTTTTTT
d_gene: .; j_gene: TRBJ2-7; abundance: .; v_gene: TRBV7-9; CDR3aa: CASSLVRTGRGEQYF; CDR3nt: TGTGCCAGCAGCTTAGTGAGGACAGGGAGGGGCGAGCAGTACTTC
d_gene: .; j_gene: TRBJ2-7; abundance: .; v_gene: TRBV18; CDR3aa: CASSPVTPGEQYF; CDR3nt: TGTGCCAGCTCACCAGTGACCCCGGGCGAGCAGTACTTC
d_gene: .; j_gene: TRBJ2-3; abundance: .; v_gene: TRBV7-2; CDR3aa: CASSLGASTDTQYF; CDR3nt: TGTGCCAGCAGCTTAGGGGCTAGCACAGATACGCAGTATTTT
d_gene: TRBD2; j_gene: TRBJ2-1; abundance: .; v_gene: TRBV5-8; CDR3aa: CASSTRTSGRWEQFF; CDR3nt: TGTGCCAGCAGCACTCGGACTAGCGGGAGGTGGGAGCAGTTCTTC
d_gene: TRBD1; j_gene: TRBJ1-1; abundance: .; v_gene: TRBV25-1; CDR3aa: CASSGRDRGSAFF; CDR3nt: TGTGCCAGCAGTGGCCGGGACAGGGGATCGGCTTTCTTT
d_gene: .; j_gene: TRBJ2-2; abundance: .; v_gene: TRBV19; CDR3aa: CASSPGEITGELFF; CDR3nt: TGTGCCAGTAGTCCCGGGGAGATTACCGGGGAGCTGTTTTTT
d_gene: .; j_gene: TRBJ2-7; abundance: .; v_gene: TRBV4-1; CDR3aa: CASSRNTAVISSYEQYF; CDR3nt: TGCGCCAGCAGCCGGAACACAGCGGTCATAAGCTCCTACGAGCAGTACTTC
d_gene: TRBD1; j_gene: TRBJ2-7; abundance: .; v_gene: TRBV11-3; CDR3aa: CASSNAGTGSYEQYF; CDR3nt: TGTGCCAGCAGCAACGCCGGGACAGGGAGCTACGAGCAGTACTTC
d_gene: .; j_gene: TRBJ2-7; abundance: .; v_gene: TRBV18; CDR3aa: CASSPRDTSYEQYF; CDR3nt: TGTGCCAGCTCACCACGAGACACCTCCTACGAGCAGTACTTC
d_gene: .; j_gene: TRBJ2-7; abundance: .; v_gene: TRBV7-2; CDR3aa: CASSLKRSGLAYEQYF; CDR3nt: TGTGCCAGCAGCTTAAAGAGAAGCGGGCTAGCCTACGAGCAGTACTTC
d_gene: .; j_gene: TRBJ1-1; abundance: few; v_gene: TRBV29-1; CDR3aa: CSVSGQLNTEAFF; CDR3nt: TGCAGCGTTTCGGGACAATTGAACACTGAAGCTTTCTTT
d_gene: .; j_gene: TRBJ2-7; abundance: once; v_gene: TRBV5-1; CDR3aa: CASSRQRVANEQYF; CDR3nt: TGCGCCAGCAGCCGGCAGAGGGTAGCGAACGAGCAGTACTTC
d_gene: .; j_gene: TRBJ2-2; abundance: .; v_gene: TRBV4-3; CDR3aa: CASSQGGGTTGELFF; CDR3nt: TGCGCCAGCAGTCAGGGTGGAGGGACCACCGGGGAGCTGTTTTTT
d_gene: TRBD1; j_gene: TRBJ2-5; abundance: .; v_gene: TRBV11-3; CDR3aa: CASSTRRTGGAETQYF; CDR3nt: TGTGCCAGCAGCACCCGTAGGACAGGGGGCGCAGAGACCCAGTACTTC
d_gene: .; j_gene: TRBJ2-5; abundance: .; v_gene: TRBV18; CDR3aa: CASSFADQETQYF; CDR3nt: TGTGCCAGCTCCTTCGCAGACCAAGAGACCCAGTACTTC
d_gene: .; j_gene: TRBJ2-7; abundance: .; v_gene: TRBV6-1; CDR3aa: CASSAQGLDEQYF; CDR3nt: TGTGCCAGCAGTGCACAGGGTCTGGACGAGCAGTACTTC
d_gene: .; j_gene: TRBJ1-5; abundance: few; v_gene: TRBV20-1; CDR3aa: CSARGDGPEHF; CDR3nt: TGCAGTGCTAGGGGAGACGGCCCTGAGCATTTT
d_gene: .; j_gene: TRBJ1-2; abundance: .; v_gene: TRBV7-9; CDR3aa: CASSPLRIHGYTF; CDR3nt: TGTGCCAGCAGCCCCCTGCGGATTCATGGCTACACCTTC
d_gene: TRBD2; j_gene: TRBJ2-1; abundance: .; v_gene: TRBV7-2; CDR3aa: CASSRQPRRLAGGHEQFF; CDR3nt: TGTGCCAGCAGCCGACAGCCTCGTCGACTAGCGGGAGGTCATGAGCAGTTCTTC
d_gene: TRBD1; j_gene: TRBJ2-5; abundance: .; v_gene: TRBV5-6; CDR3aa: CASTRNWDRGLETQYF; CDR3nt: TGTGCCAGCACTCGGAATTGGGACAGGGGGCTAGAGACCCAGTACTTC
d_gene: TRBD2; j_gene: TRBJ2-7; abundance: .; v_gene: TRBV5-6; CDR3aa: CASSALAAGEQYF; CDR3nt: TGTGCCAGCAGCGCTCTAGCGGCCGGCGAGCAGTACTTC
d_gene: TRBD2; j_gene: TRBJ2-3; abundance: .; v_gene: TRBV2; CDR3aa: CASSVLRASGRAPDTQYF; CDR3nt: TGTGCCAGCAGTGTCCTTCGGGCTAGCGGGAGGGCCCCCGATACGCAGTATTTT
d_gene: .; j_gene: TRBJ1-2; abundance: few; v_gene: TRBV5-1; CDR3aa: CASSFGDSYGYTF; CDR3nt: TGCGCCAGCAGCTTTGGAGACAGCTATGGCTACACCTTC
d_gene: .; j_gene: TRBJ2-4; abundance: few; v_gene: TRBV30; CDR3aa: CAWSAGNLNIQYF; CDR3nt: TGTGCCTGGAGCGCAGGGAATTTAAACATTCAGTACTTC
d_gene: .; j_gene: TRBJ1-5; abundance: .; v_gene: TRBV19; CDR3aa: CASKGWQGDQPQHF; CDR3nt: TGTGCCAGTAAAGGCTGGCAGGGTGATCAGCCCCAGCATTTT
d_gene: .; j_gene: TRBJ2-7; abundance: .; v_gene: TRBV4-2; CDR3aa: CASSQEGRRTYEQYF; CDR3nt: TGTGCCAGCAGCCAAGAAGGGAGAAGGACCTACGAGCAGTACTTC
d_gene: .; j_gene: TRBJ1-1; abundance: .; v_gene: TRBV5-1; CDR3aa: CASSSTSAAFF; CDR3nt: TGCGCCAGCAGTTCGACAAGTGCAGCTTTCTTT
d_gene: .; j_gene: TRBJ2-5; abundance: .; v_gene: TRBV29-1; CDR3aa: CSVERLALGGSGETQYF; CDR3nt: TGCAGCGTTGAACGGTTAGCTTTAGGGGGATCGGGAGAGACCCAGTACTTC
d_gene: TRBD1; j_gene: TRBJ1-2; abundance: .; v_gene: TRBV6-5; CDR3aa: CASSGQGRGYTF; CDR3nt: TGTGCCAGCAGTGGACAGGGACGCGGCTACACCTTC
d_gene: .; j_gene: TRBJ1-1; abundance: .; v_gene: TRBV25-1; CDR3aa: CASSFSRTEAFF; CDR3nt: TGTGCCAGCAGTTTTTCCCGGACTGAAGCTTTCTTT
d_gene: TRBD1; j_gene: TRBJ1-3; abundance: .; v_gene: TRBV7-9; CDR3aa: CASSLDTGGDTIYF; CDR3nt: TGTGCCAGCAGCTTAGACACAGGGGGGGACACCATATATTTT
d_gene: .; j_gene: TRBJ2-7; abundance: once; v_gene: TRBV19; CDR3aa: CASRPWGTQIYEQYF; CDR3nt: TGTGCCAGTAGACCCTGGGGGACACAAATCTACGAGCAGTACTTC
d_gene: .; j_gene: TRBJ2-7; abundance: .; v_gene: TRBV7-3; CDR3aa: CASSVADRIDEQYF; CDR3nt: TGTGCCAGCAGCGTAGCCGACCGAATCGACGAGCAGTACTTC
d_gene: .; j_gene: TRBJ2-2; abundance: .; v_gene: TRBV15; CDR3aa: CATSSALRVPLSGELFF; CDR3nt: TGTGCCACCAGCAGCGCCCTTCGGGTCCCTTTGAGCGGGGAGCTGTTTTTT
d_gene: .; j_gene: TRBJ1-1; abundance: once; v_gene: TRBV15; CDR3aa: CATSRDGREAFF; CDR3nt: TGTGCCACCAGCAGAGATGGGCGTGAAGCTTTCTTT
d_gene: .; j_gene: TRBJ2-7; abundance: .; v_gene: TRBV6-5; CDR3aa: CASSYSDSAYEQYF; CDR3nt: TGTGCCAGCAGTTACTCGGACTCAGCCTACGAGCAGTACTTC
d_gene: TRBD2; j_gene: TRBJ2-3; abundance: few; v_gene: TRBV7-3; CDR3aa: CASSLASGSTDTQYF; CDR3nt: TGTGCCAGCAGCTTAGCTAGCGGGAGTACAGATACGCAGTATTTT
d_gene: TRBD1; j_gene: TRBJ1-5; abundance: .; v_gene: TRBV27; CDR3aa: CASSRQGTAGGQPQHF; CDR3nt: TGTGCCAGCAGCCGACAGGGCACGGCGGGGGGACAGCCCCAGCATTTT
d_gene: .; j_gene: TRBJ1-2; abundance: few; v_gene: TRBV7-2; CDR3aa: CASSREGYGYTF; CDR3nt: TGTGCCAGCAGCCGTGAGGGCTATGGCTACACCTTC
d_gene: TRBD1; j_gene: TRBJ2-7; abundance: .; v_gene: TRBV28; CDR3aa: CASRQGQGLYEQYF; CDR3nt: TGTGCCAGCAGACAGGGACAGGGATTATACGAGCAGTACTTC
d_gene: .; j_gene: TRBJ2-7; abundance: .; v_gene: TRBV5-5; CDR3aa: CASSLPEREQYF; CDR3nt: TGTGCCAGCAGCTTGCCAGAGCGGGAGCAGTACTTC
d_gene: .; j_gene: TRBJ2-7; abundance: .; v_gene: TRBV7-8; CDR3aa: CASSSATGGTEQYF; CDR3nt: TGTGCCAGCAGCTCGGCAACAGGTGGAACAGAGCAGTACTTC
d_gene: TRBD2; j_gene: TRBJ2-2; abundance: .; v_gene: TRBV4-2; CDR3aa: CASSRVAQREVDTGELFF; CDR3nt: TGTGCCAGCAGCCGGGTGGCCCAGCGGGAGGTTGACACCGGGGAGCTGTTTTTT
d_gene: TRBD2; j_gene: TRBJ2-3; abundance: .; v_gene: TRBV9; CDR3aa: CASSVAVRERDTQYF; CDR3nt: TGTGCCAGCAGCGTAGCAGTGCGGGAGCGGGATACGCAGTATTTT
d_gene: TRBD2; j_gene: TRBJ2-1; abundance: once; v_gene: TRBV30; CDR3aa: CAWNLLAGEQFF; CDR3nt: TGTGCCTGGAACTTGTTAGCGGGTGAGCAGTTCTTC
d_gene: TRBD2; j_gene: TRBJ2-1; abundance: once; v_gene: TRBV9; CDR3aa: CASSVVAGGPNEQFF; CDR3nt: TGTGCCAGCAGCGTAGTGGCGGGAGGGCCTAATGAGCAGTTCTTC
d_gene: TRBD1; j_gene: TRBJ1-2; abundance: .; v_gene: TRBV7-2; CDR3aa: CASSPGTANYGYTF; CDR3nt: TGTGCCAGCAGCCCTGGGACAGCCAACTATGGCTACACCTTC
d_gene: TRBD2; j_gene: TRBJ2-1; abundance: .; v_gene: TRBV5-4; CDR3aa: CASSATSGHFNEQFF; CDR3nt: TGTGCCAGCAGCGCGACTAGCGGCCACTTCAATGAGCAGTTCTTC
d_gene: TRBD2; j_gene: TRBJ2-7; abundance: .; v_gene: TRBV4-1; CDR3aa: CASSQAWTSRSYEQYF; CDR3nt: TGCGCCAGCAGCCAAGCATGGACTAGCCGTTCCTACGAGCAGTACTTC
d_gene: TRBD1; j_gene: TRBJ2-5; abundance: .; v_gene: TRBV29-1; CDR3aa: CSVAGQAQETQYF; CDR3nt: TGCAGCGTTGCGGGACAGGCCCAAGAGACCCAGTACTTC
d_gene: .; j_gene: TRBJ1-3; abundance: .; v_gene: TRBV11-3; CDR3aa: CASSSWRGLSGNTIYF; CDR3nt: TGTGCCAGCAGCTCCTGGCGGGGTCTCTCTGGAAACACCATATATTTT